This T cell receptor beta chain appears in the sequencing data of a study of T-cell reconstitution after alpha-beta-depleted transplantation in children (dated by TCRdb to about 2016). In the study overall: Using TCR repertoire profiling, the study quantitatively followed how T-cell immune reconstitution unfolded in children after TCRalphabeta/CD19-depleted allogeneic hematopoietic cell transplantation.

This clonotype was seen once. Its binding antigen is unknown. The input lacks base qualities; no much larger clone sits a single base away. A distance of 15 bases separates the germline ends of V and J, which lose 8 bases and 13 bases respectively. Measured from the cysteine to the phenylalanine, the CDR3 is 11 residues long. The only DNA kept is the CDR3, 33 bases in frame from the first base. Per the germline V gene (reference sequence), SEHNR is the CDR1 and FQNEAQ is the CDR2. Library preparation employed PCR. The data were produced on an Illumina HiSeq 2500. Molecular barcoding was employed in the preparation of TCR libraries, with unique molecular identifiers being used to normalize TCRbeta repertoire quantification. TCRdb reran the public reads through fastp at Q25 and MiXCR, keeping productive beta chains. CDR3 protein duplicates are merged, each entry listing the most common genes and DNA. This sample is represented by some 500,000 distinct CDR3 sequences; around 19% of them were singletons. Of the sample, over 3% falls within the top ten clones.

This TCR derives from a human donor who donated a stem cell graft to a child with acute lymphoblastic leukemia. In this chain, TRBV7-9 is recombined with TRBJ2-1; 6 matching bases give a weak D call of TRBD2. This specimen consisted of PBMCs from the stem cell graft donor, obtained from the stem cell graft. CDR3 sequence: CASGPTSNQFF. The DNA sequence is given as TGTGCCAGCGGCCCGACTAGTAATCAGTTCTTC.